The rows below give T cell receptor beta chains drawn from one sample of a study of T cells after posttransplantation cyclophosphamide. TCRdb's copy holds only in-frame clones and misses some; the assay was immunoSEQ multiplex PCR. This sample carries about 5,400 clones, none of them present only once. Here the sequenced sample was PBMCs, taken 350 to 400 days after allogeneic stem cell transplant with posttransplant cyclophosphamide. The receptors here all came from a male patient between 60 and 69 years old who received an allogeneic stem cell transplant from a related donor, was CMV-positive, and had acute GVHD only. Some T cells may have come from the graft donor. Each CDR3 is given with its conserved first and last residue. Each record gives: V gene, clone size, J gene, D gene, CDR3 DNA, CDR3 protein. D genes are given only for firm matches. Size tells how often a clone was seen (once, few, many) or the class of an expanded clone, and some rows leave it out.

TRBV27	many	TRBJ1-4	.	TGTGCCAGCAGTTTTAAGTTCCGGCAGGGTGGGAATGAAAAACTGTTTTTT	CASSFKFRQGGNEKLFF
TRBV5-4	many	TRBJ2-1	TRBD2	TGTGCCAGCAGTTCGCGGACTAGCGATTACAATGAGCAGTTCTTC	CASSSRTSDYNEQFF
TRBV6-6	.	TRBJ2-7	TRBD1	TGTGCCAGCCAGACCAGGACAGGCCCCTACGAGCAGTACTTC	CASQTRTGPYEQYF
TRBV15	many	TRBJ1-4	.	TGTGCCACCAGCAGAGACATTGCAACTAATGAAAAACTGTTTTTT	CATSRDIATNEKLFF
TRBV11-1	many	TRBJ2-2	.	TGTGCCAGCAGTTTCGAGGACAGGAACACCGGGGAGCTGTTTTTT	CASSFEDRNTGELFF
TRBV7-9	many	TRBJ2-6	.	TGTGCCAGCAGCTTAGTGACGACTTCTGGGGCCAACGTCCTGACTTTC	CASSLVTTSGANVLTF
TRBV7-9	medium-sized	TRBJ1-1	.	TGTGCCAGCAGCTTACGGGAAGGCACTGAAGCTTTCTTT	CASSLREGTEAFF
TRBV9	many	TRBJ1-1	.	TGTGCCAGCAGCGTCGGACAGTTTTCTGAAGCTTTCTTT	CASSVGQFSEAFF
TRBV7-6	few	TRBJ2-1	.	TGTGCCAGCAGCTTAGAGAGGGGGGGGAATGAGCAGTTCTTC	CASSLERGGNEQFF
TRBV6-1	many	TRBJ1-3	.	TGTGCCAGCGTTACTGGAAACACCATATATTTT	CASVTGNTIYF
TRBV27	many	TRBJ1-2	.	TGTGCCAGCAGAAGAGTACAGCCTGAACTAGCTAACTATGGCTACACCTTC	CASRRVQPELANYGYTF
TRBV9	medium-sized	TRBJ1-1	.	TGTGCCAGCAGCACTTCGCTCGTCATGAACACTGAAGCTTTCTTT	CASSTSLVMNTEAFF
TRBV12-5	many	TRBJ1-6	TRBD1	TGTGCTAGTGGTTTGACGACAGGGGGCGCGTATAATTCACCCCTCCACTTT	CASGLTTGGAYNSPLHF
TRBV28	many	TRBJ2-7	.	TGTGCCAGCAGTTTTTGGGGCAACGAGCAGTACTTC	CASSFWGNEQYF
TRBV19	many	TRBJ2-7	TRBD1	TGTGCCAGTAGTAGGGGCATGGACAGGGGGGACGAGCAGTACTTC	CASSRGMDRGDEQYF
TRBV7-2	many	TRBJ1-5	.	TGTGCCAGCAGCTTAGGCGGGGAAGCGGGTCAGCCCCAGCATTTT	CASSLGGEAGQPQHF
TRBV5-1	many	TRBJ2-1	.	TGCGCCAGCAGCTTCCCTTCGACTAACAATGAGCAGTTCTTC	CASSFPSTNNEQFF
TRBV19	many	TRBJ1-2	TRBD1	TGTGCCAGTAGCACGAAACTAGGGACAGGGGGCAATGGCTACACCTTC	CASSTKLGTGGNGYTF
TRBV29-1	many	TRBJ2-7	TRBD1	TGCAGCGGGGGACAGGGGGCCTACGAGCAGTACTTC	CSGGQGAYEQYF
TRBV11-3	many	TRBJ2-2	.	TGTGCCAGCAGCTCCAGGGTCCCCGGGGAGCTGTTTTTT	CASSSRVPGELFF
TRBV10-2	many	TRBJ2-3	TRBD2	TGCGCCAGCAGTGAGGCAACTAGCGGGAGAGGAGATACGCAGTATTTT	CASSEATSGRGDTQYF
TRBV4-2	many	TRBJ2-7	TRBD2	TGTGCCAGCAGCCAAGATTACACTAGCGGGAGCTACGAGCAGTACTTC	CASSQDYTSGSYEQYF
TRBV4-1	many	TRBJ1-1	.	TGCGCCAGCAGCCCCCTAAGGGCAGGGGCGCACACTGAAGCTTTCTTT	CASSPLRAGAHTEAFF
TRBV6-6	many	TRBJ2-1	TRBD1	TGTGCCAGCAGCGTCGGGACAGATTACAATGAGCAGTTCTTC	CASSVGTDYNEQFF
TRBV18	many	TRBJ1-1	TRBD1	TGTGCCAGCTCACCAAGGGACAGCATAGGCACTGAAGCTTTCTTT	CASSPRDSIGTEAFF
TRBV6-8	.	TRBJ1-5	.	TGTGCCACCCAGGGGAACAATCAGCCCCAGCATTTT	CATQGNNQPQHF
TRBV27	few	TRBJ1-5	TRBD1	TGTGCCAGCAGTTTCACCCATACAGGGGACCCTAATCAGCCCCAGCATTTT	CASSFTHTGDPNQPQHF
TRBV2	many	TRBJ1-2	.	TGTGCCAGCAGAGTGGGAGGGCGGGAGTCTAACTATGGCTACACCTTC	CASRVGGRESNYGYTF